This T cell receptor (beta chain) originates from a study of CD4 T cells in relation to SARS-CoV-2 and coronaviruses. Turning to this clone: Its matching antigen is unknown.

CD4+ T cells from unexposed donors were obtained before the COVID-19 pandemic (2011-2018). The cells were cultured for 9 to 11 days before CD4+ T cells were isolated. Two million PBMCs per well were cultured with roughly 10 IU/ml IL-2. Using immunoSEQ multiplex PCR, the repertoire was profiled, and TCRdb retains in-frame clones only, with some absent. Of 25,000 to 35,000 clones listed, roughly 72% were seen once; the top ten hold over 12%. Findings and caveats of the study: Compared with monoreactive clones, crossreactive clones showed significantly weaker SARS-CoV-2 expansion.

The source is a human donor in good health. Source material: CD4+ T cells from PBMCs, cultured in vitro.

Written as DNA, the CDR3 is TGTGCCAGCTCTGCGGACCCGATCACTAATGAAAAACTGTTTTTT. Amino acid sequence: CASSADPITNEKLFF. The J gene is TRBJ1-4, the V gene TRBV5-4; D remains unclear. Germline CDR1 is SGHNT and CDR2 is YYREEE (reference sequence). The CDR3 covers 15 residues. V was cut by 7 bases and J by 2 bases, with 15 bases left in between.